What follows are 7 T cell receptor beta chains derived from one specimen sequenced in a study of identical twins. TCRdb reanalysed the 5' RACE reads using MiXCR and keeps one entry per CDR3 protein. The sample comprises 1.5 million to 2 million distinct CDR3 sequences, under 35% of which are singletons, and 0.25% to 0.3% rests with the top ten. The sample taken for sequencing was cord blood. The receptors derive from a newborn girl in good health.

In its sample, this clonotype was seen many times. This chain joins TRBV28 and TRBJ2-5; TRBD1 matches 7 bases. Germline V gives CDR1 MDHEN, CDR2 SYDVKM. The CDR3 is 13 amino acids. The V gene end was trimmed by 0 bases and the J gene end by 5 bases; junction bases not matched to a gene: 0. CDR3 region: CASSLWTGETQYF. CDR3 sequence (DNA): TGTGCCAGCAGTTTATGGACAGGGGAGACCCAGTACTTC.

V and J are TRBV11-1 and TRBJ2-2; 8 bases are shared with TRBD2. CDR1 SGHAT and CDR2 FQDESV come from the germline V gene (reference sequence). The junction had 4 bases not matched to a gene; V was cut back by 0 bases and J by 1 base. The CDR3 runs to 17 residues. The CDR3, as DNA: TGTGCCAGCAGCTTAGCGCGGGGGGCAGAGAACACCGGGGAGCTGTTTTTT. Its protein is CASSLARGAENTGELFF.

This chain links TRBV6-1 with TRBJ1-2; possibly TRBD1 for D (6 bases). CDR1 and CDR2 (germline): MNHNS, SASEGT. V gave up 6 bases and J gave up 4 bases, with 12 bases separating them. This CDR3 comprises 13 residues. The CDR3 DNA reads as TGTGCCAGCAGCCACAGGGAACCCTATGGCTACACCTTC. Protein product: CASSHREPYGYTF.

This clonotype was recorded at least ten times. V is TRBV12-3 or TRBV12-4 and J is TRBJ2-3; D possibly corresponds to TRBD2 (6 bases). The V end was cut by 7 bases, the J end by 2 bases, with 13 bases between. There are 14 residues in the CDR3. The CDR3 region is CASTYRDSTDTQYF. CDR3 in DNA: TGTGCCAGCACTTACCGGGACTCCACAGATACGCAGTATTTT.

The CDR3 sequence: CSARGLAGVSSYEQYF. The DNA for the CDR3 is TGCAGTGCTAGGGGACTAGCGGGGGTCAGCTCCTACGAGCAGTACTTC. The chain is built from TRBV20-1 and TRBJ2-7; TRBD2 agrees at 14 bases. CDR1 is DFQATT and CDR2 is SNEGSKA in the germline V gene (reference sequence). Trimming took 3 bases from V and 0 from J; bases not matched to a gene: 4. The CDR3 consists of 16 residues.

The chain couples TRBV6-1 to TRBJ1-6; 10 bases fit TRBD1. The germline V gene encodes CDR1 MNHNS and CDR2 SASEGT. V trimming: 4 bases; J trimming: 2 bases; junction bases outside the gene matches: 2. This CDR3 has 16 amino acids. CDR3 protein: CASSGTGGAYNSPLHF. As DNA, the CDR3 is TGTGCCAGCAGTGGGACAGGGGGGGCCTATAATTCACCCCTCCACTTT.

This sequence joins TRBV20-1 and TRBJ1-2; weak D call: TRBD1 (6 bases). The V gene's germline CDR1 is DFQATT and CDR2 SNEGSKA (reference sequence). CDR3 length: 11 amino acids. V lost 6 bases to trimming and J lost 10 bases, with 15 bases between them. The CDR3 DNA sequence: TGCAGTGCCATAGCAGGGGCGGACTACACCTTC. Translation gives CSAIAGADYTF.